Following are 5 T cell receptor beta chains from one sample sequenced in a study of T-cell memory formation after mild COVID-19. Each CDR3 protein is one row after TCRdb ran MiXCR on the 5' RACE reads. The data hold about 130,000 distinct CDR3 sequences, with roughly 6% observed a single time. The source material was PBMCs or a T cell subset sorted from them (not recorded which). The source of these receptors is an adult woman who had mild COVID-19 (a few samples of this study predate the infection). Cell type and time point are not known.

This rearrangement joins TRBV5-5 to TRBJ2-5; maybe TRBD2 (5 bases). The CDR3 runs to 15 residues. Trimming pared 0 bases from V and 9 bases from J, leaving 18 bases between. Germline loops: CDR1 SGHKS, CDR2 YYEKEE (reference sequence). The CDR3 DNA follows: TGTGCCAGCAGCTTGGTGGCCCTCGAACCCGGGGCCCAGTACTTC. It encodes CASSLVALEPGAQYF.

The rearrangement uses TRBV5-4 and TRBJ1-1; TRBD1 is a possible D gene (5 bases). Trimming cost V 3 bases and J 4 bases, with 13 bases left between them. Germline V gene lookup returns CDR1 SGHNT and CDR2 YYREEE (reference sequence). The CDR3 extends over 14 amino acids. CDR3: CASSSLSGGTEAFF. Written as DNA, the CDR3 is TGTGCCAGCAGCTCACTTTCTGGGGGCACTGAAGCTTTCTTT.

This clonotype was detected ten times or more. The chain carries TRBV7-9 and TRBJ2-7; D not resolved. Germline V gives CDR1 SEHNR, CDR2 FQNEAQ (reference sequence). The V gene lost 2 bases and the J gene lost 1 base, with 9 bases spanning the gap. The CDR3 spans 14 residues. DNA for the CDR3: TGTGCCAGCAGCTTACACGCGGATTCCTACGAGCAGTACTTC. It encodes CASSLHADSYEQYF.

This clonotype was seen at least ten times. The DNA for the CDR3 is TGTGCCAGCAGCTTAGGTACAGGGGGAGCTTTCTTT. Protein product: CASSLGTGGAFF. The chain is built from TRBV7-9 and TRBJ1-1; 8 nucleotides line up with TRBD1. V lost 1 base to trimming and J lost 10 bases; unmatched junction nucleotides: 2. Germline values: CDR1 SEHNR, CDR2 FQNEAQ (reference sequence). The CDR3 has 12 residues. The full variable domain, in which reference TRBV7-9 and TRBJ1-1 provide the parts outside the CDR3, is DTGVSQNPRHKITKRGQNVTFRCDPISEHNRLYWYRQTLGQGPEFLTYFQNEAQLEKSRLLSDRFSAERPKGSFSTLEIQRTEQGDSAMYLCASSLGTGGAFFGQGTRLTVV.

There are many counts of this clonotype. J is TRBJ1-2 and V is TRBV28; the match to TRBD1 covers 7 bases. This CDR3 region has 15 residues. Per germline, CDR1 MDHEN and CDR2 SYDVKM. Trimming took 2 bases from V and 5 from J; bases not matched to a gene: 8. CDR3 residues: CASSLVRGPGYGYTF. Written as DNA, the CDR3 is TGTGCCAGCAGTTTAGTGAGGGGGCCGGGGTATGGCTACACCTTC.